This TCR beta chain emerged from a study of T-cell memory formation after mild COVID-19. The TCR alpha and TCR beta cDNA libraries, bearing sample barcodes and UMIs, were generated by 5'RACE using constant-segment primers. A single record per CDR3 protein comes from TCRdb applying MiXCR to the 5' RACE reads. The sample contains 390,000 or so distinct CDR3 sequences, roughly 15% of which appear only once. About this clonotype: Its antigen remains unknown.

General study results and limits: Whereas later expanders leaned CD4+, clones contracting day 15 to 85 showed a balanced CD4/CD8 makeup. Contracting CD4+ clones were located mainly in CM and EM, and CD8+ clones in EMRA. Specificity for SARS-CoV-2 was not confirmed among the second-wave clones peaking on day 37.

The receptor comes from a man aged 18 to 35 who had mild COVID-19 (a few samples of this study predate the infection). Cell type and time point are not known. Material for sequencing was PBMCs or a T cell subset sorted from them (not recorded which).

The CDR3 reads CASKPTGRYGYTF. The CDR3 nucleotides are TGTGCCAGCAAGCCAACAGGCCGCTATGGCTACACCTTC. The genes are TRBV3-1 and TRBJ1-2; TRBD1 is a possible D gene (5 bases). This CDR3 has 13 amino acids. Germline V gene sequence: CDR1 LGHDT, CDR2 YNNKEL (reference sequence). Trimming took off 7 bases at V and 4 bases at J, with 13 bases between the two ends.